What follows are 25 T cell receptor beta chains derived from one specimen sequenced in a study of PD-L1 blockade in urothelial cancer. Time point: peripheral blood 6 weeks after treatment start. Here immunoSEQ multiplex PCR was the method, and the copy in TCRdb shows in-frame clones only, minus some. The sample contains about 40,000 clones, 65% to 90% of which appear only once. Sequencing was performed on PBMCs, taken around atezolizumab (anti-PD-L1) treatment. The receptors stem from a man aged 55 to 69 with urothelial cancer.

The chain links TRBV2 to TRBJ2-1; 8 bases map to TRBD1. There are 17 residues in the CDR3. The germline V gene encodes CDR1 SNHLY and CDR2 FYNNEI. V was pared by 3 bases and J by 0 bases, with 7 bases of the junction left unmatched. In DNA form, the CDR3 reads TGTGCCAGCAGTGAGGGACAGGTCCCCAGCTCCTACAATGAGCAGTTCTTC. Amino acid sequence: CASSEGQVPSSYNEQFF.

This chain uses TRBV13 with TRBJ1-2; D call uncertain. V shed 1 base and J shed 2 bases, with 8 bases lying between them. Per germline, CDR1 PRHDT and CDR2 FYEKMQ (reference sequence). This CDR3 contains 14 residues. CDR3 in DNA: TGTGCCAGCAGCTTAGTGGAGGTAAACTATGGCTACACCTTC. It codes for CASSLVEVNYGYTF.

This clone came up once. The CDR3 nucleotides read TGTGCCAGCAGTTTTTGGGACAAAAAGGACGAGCAGTACTTC. It is translated as CASSFWDKKDEQYF. The chain joins TRBV28 to TRBJ2-7; a possible D gene is TRBD1 (6 bases). This CDR3 has 14 amino acids. The V end lost 3 bases, the J end lost 5 bases, and 14 bases lay between the germline ends. CDR1 is MDHEN and CDR2 is SYDVKM in the germline V gene.

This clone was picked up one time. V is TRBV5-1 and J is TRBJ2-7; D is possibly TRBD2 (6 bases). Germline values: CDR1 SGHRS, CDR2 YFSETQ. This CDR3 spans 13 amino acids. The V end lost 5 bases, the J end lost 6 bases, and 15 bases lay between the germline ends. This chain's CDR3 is CASRRDPGGEQYF. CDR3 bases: TGCGCCAGCAGAAGGGACCCCGGGGGCGAGCAGTACTTC.

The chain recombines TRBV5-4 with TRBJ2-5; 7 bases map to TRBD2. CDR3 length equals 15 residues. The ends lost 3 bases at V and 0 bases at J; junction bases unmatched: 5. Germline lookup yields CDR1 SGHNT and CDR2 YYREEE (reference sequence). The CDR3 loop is CASSSQRGNQETQYF. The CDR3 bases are TGTGCCAGCAGCTCACAGCGGGGAAACCAAGAGACCCAGTACTTC.

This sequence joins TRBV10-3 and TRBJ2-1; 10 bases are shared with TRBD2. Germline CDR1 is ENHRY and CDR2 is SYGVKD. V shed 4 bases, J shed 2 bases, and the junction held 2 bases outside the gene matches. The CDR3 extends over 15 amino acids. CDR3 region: CAISGTSGTYNEQFF. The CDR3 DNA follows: TGTGCCATCAGTGGGACTAGCGGAACCTACAATGAGCAGTTCTTC.

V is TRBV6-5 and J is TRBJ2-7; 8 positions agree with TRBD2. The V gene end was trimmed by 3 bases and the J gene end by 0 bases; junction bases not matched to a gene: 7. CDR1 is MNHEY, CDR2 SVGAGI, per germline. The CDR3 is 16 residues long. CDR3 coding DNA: TGTGCCAGCAGTTATAGGGGACGGGGGGGCTCCTACGAGCAGTACTTC. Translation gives CASSYRGRGGSYEQYF.

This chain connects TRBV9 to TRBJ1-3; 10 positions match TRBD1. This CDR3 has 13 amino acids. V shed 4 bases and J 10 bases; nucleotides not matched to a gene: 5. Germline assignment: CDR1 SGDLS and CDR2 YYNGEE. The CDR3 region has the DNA TGTGCCAGCAGCCCCGGGACAGGGGTTACCATATATTTT. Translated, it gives CASSPGTGVTIYF.

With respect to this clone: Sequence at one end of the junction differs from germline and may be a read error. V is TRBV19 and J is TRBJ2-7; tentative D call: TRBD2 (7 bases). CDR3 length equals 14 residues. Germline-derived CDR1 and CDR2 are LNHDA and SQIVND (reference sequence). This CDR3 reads CASSPYAGAEGRNF. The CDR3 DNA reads TGTGCCAGTAGTCCATATGCGGGGGCTGAAGGAAGAAACTTC.

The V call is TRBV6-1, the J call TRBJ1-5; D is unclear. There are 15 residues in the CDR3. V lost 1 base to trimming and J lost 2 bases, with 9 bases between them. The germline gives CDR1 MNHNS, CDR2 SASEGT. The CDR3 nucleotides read TGTGCCAGCAGTGAAGTTCTTGGAGGCAATCAGCCCCAGCATTTT. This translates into CASSEVLGGNQPQHF.

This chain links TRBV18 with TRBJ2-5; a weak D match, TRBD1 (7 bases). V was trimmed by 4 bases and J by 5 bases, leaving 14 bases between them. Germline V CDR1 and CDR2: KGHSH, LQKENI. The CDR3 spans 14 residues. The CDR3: CASSLQQGRETQYF. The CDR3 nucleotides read TGTGCCAGCTCACTTCAACAGGGGAGGGAGACCCAGTACTTC.

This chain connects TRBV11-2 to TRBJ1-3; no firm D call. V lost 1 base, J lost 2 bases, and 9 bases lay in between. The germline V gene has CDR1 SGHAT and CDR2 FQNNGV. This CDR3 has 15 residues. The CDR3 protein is CASSLGGLTGNTIYF. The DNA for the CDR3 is TGTGCCAGCAGCTTAGGAGGACTTACTGGAAACACCATATATTTT. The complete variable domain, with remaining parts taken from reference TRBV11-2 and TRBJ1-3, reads EAGVAQSPRYKIIEKRQSVAFWCNPISGHATLYWYQQILGQGPKLLIQFQNNGVVDDSQLPKDRFSAERLKGVDSTLKIQPAKLEDSAVYLCASSLGGLTGNTIYFGEGSWLTVV.

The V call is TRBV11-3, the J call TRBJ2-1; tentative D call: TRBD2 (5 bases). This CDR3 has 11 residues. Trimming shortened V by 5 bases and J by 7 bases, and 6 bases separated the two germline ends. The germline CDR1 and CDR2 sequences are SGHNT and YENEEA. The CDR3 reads CASSRGNEQFF. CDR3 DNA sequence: TGTGCCAGCAGCCGCGGGAATGAGCAGTTCTTC.

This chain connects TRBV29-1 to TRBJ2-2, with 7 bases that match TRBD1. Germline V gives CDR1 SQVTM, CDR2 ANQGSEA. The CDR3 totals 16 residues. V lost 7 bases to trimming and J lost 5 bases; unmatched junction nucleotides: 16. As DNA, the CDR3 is TGCAGCGCCTTAGGACGGGACAGCGTGGGAACCGGGGAGCTGTTTTTT. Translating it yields CSALGRDSVGTGELFF.

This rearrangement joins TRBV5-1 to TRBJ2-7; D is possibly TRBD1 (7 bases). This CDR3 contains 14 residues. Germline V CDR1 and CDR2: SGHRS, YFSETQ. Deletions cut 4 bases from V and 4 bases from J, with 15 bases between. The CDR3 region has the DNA TGCGCCAGCAGCGCCGGGGGACAGCAGTACGAGCAGTACTTC. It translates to CASSAGGQQYEQYF.

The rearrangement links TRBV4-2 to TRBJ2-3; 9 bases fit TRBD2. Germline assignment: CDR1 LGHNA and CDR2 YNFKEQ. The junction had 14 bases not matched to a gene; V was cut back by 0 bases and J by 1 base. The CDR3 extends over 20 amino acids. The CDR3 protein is CASSQERWAGGGIRTDTQYF. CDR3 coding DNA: TGTGCCAGCAGCCAAGAAAGGTGGGCGGGAGGGGGGATTCGCACAGATACGCAGTATTTT.

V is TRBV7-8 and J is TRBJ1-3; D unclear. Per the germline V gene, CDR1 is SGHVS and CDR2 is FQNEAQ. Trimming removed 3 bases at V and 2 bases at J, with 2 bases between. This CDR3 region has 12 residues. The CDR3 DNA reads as TGTGCCAGCAGCTTCACTGGAAACACCATATATTTT. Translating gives CASSFTGNTIYF.

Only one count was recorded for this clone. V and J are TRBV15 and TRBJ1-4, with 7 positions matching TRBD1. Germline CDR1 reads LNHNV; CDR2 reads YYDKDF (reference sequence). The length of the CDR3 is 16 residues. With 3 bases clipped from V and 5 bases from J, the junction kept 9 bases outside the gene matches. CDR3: CATSRGSPGGNEKLFF. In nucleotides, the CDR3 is TGTGCCACCAGCAGGGGGTCTCCAGGGGGAAATGAAAAACTGTTTTTT.

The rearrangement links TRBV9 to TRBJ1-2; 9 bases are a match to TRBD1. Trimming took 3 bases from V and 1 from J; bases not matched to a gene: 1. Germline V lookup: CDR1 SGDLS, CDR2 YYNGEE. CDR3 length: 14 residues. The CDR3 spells CASSAGQGNYGYTF. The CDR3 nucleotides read TGTGCCAGCAGCGCGGGACAGGGTAACTATGGCTACACCTTC.

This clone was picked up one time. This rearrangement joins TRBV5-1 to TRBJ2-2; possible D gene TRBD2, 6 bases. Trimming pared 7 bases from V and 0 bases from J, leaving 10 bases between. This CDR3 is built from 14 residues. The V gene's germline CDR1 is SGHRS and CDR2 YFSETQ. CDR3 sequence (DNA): TGCGCCAGCGGTCCGGGGGCGAACACCGGGGAGCTGTTTTTT. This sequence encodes CASGPGANTGELFF.

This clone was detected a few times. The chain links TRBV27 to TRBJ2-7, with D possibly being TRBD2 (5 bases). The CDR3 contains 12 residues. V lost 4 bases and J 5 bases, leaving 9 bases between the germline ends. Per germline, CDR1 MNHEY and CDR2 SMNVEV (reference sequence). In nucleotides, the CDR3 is TGTGCCAGCAGTTCCCTAGCCCACGAGCAGTACTTC. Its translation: CASSSLAHEQYF.

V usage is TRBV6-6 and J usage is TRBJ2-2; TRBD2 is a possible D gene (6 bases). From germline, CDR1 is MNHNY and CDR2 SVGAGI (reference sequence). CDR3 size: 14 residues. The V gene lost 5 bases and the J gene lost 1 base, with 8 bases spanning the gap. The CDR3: CASSRDWNTGELFF. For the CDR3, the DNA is TGTGCCAGCAGTAGGGACTGGAACACCGGGGAGCTGTTTTTT.

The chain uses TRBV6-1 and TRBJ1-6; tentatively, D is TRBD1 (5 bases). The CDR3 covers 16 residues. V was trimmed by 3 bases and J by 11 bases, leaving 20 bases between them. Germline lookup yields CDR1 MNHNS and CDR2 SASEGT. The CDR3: CASSDPQVASGAPLHF. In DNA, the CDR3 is TGTGCCAGCAGTGATCCACAGGTCGCCTCGGGGGCACCCCTCCACTTT.

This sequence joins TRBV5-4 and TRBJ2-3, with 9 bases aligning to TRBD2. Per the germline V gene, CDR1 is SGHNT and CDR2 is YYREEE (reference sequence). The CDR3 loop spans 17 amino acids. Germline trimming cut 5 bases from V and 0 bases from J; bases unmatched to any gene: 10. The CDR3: CASSLLSGGTSTDTQYF. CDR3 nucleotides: TGTGCCAGCAGTCTCCTAAGCGGGGGGACAAGCACAGATACGCAGTATTTT.

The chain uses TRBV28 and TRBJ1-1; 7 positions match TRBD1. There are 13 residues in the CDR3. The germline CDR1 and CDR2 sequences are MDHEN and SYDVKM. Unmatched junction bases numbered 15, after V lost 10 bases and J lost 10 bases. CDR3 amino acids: CATMGRTGGVAFF. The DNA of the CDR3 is TGTGCCACCATGGGTCGGACAGGTGGGGTAGCTTTCTTT.